The T cell receptor (beta chain) described here comes from a study of cytomegalovirus exposure and HLA in healthy donors. Study in general: Earlier sequencing of about 179 million T cells yielded 120 million or so unique TCR beta sequences.

The PCR made use of 60 Vbeta and 13 Jbeta primers. Assay: immunoSEQ multiplex PCR; the TCRdb copy retains only in-frame clones and omits some. Among roughly 190,000 clones listed, 82% were seen once. This clone was observed once. The CDR3 sequence is 19 residues long. This sequence joins TRBV12-2 and TRBJ2-3; whether TRBD2, the table's D call, matches the DNA was not checked. TRBV12-2 is a pseudogene. The sequence came from a woman between 18 and 29 years old in good health and CMV-seronegative. The source material was PBMCs. The CDR3 coding sequence is TGTGCAAGTCGCCCGAGGACTAGCGGGAGTCGGTTCGGCACAGATACGCAGTATTTT. It encodes CASRPRTSGSRFGTDTQYF.